This T cell receptor (beta chain) is from a study of blood T cell repertoires in COVID-19. Across the whole study: Samples representing acute and convalescent COVID-19 were sourced from the United States, Italy and Spain.

Per the original methods: Amplifying reference gene primers gave estimates of nucleated cell counts. TCRdb's copy holds only in-frame clones and misses some; the assay was immunoSEQ multiplex PCR. D and trimming come from the DNA, and the V and J calls and clone size come from that table. The top ten hold 2.5% to 3% of the sample, which has around 200,000 clones, around 80% seen once. This TCR was recovered from a woman aged 80 or over with active or convalescent COVID-19. Sequenced sample: peripheral blood.

CDR3 in amino acids: CASSLTGSPETQYF. In DNA, the CDR3 is TGTGCCAGCAGTTTAACAGGCAGTCCAGAGACCCAGTACTTC. The chain uses TRBV27 and TRBJ2-5; D perhaps matches TRBD1 (5 bases). The V gene lost 2 bases and the J gene lost 4 bases, with 11 bases spanning the gap. In germline, CDR1 is MNHEY, CDR2 SMNVEV (reference sequence). This CDR3 comprises 14 residues.